This TCR beta chain was captured by sequencing in a study of shared clonotypes between healthy human individuals. The study's findings and limits: For naive CD4 cells, approximately 5% of clonotypes were shared across a few donors.

The naive CD8 population came from CD45RO-negative cells selected for CCR7, without terminally differentiated effector memory CD45RA+ cells. The study drew its donors from healthy HIV-negative adults without recent acute infections or vaccinations. Only one count was recorded for this clone. Antigen specificity is unknown. At deep level, the assay was performed. TCRdb's copy holds only in-frame clones and misses some; the assay was immunoSEQ multiplex PCR. The sample records about 2.1 million clones, around 93% being singletons. CDR1 and CDR2 (germline): SGHTA, FQGNSA. J gave up 7 bases and V 0 bases, and 18 bases lay outside the gene matches. This CDR3 contains 20 residues.

The V gene is TRBV7-2, the J gene TRBJ2-1; the match to TRBD1 covers 10 bases. The receptor was isolated from a man aged 18 to 29 in good health. Some clones in this sample may be carry-over from other donors' samples. The sequenced material came from naive CD8+ T cells from PBMCs. The CDR3 DNA reads TGTGCCAGCAGCTTAGCTTTCGGGACAGGGGCCGCGCTAGCGGGTAATGAGCAGTTCTTC. This codes for CASSLAFGTGAALAGNEQFF.